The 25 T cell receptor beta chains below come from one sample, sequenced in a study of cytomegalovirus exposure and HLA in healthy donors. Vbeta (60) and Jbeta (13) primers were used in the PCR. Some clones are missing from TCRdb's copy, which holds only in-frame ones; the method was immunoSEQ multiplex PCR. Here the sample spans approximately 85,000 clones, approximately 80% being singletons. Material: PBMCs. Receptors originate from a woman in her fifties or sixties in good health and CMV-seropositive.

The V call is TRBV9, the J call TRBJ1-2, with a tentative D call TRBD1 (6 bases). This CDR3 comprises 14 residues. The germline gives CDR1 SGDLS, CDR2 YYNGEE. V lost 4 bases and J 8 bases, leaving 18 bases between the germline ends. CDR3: CASSTITDRRGYTF. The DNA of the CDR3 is TGTGCCAGCAGCACAATTACCGACAGGAGGGGCTACACCTTC.

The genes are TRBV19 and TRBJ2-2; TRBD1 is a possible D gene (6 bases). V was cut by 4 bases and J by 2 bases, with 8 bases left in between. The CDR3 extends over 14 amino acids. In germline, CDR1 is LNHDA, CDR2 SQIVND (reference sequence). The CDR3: CASSRTANTGELFF. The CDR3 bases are TGTGCCAGTAGTAGGACAGCTAACACCGGGGAGCTGTTTTTT. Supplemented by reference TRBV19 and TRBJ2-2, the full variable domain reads DGGITQSPKYLFRKEGQNVTLSCEQNLNHDAMYWYRQDPGQGLRLIYYSQIVNDFQKGDIAEGYSVSREKKESFPLTVTSAQKNPTAFYLCASSRTANTGELFFGEGSRLTVL.

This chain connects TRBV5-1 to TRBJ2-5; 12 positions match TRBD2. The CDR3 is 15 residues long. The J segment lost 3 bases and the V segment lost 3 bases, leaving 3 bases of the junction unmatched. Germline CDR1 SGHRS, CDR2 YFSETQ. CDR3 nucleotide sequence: TGCGCCAGCAGCTCCCTAGCGGGGGGGAAAGAGACCCAGTACTTC. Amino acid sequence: CASSSLAGGKETQYF.

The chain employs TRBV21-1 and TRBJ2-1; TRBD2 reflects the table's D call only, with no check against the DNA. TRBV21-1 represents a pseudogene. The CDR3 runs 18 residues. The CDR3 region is CASSPPGLAGACYNEQFF. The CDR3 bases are TGTGCCAGCAGCCCACCGGGACTAGCGGGGGCCTGTTACAATGAGCAGTTCTTC.

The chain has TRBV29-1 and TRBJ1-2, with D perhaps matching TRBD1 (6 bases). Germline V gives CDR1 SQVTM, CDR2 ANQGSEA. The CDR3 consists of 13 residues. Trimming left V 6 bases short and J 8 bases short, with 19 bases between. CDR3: CSVQLGGGMGYTF. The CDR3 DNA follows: TGCAGCGTCCAATTGGGGGGGGGCATGGGCTACACCTTC.

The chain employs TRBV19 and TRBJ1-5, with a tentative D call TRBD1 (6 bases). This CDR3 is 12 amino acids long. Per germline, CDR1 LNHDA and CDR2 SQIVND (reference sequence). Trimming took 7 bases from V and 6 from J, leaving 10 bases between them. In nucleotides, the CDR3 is TGTGCCAGTAAAGGGGGTGGTCAGCCCCAGCATTTT. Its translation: CASKGGGQPQHF.

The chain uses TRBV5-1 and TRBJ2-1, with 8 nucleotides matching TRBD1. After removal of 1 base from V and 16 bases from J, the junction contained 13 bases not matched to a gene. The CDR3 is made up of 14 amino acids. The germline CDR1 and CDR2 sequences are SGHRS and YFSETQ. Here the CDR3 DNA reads TGCGCCAGCAGCTTGATACAGGGGGGCAGACTAGAATTCTTC. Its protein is CASSLIQGGRLEFF.

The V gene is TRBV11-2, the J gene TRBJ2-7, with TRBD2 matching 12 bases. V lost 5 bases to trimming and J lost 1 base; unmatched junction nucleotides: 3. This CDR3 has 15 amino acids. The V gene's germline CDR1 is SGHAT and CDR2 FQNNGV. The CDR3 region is CASSKLAGGSYEQYF. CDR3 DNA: TGTGCCAGCAGCAAACTAGCGGGGGGTTCCTACGAGCAGTACTTC. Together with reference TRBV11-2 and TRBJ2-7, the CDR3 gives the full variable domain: EAGVAQSPRYKIIEKRQSVAFWCNPISGHATLYWYQQILGQGPKLLIQFQNNGVVDDSQLPKDRFSAERLKGVDSTLKIQPAKLEDSAVYLCASSKLAGGSYEQYFGPGTRLTVT.

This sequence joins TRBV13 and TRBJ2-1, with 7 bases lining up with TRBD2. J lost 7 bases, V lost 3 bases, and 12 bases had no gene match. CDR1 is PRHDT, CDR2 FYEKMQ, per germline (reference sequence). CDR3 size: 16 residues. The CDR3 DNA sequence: TGTGCCAGCAGCTTCGACACTAGCGCCCAAGGGAATGAGCAGTTCTTC. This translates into CASSFDTSAQGNEQFF.

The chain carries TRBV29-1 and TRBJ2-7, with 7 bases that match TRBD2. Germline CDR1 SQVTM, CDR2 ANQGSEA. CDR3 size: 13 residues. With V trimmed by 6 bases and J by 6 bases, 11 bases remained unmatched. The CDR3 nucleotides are TGCAGCGTGGTTAGGACTCAGCGGGGCGAGCAGTACTTC. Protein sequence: CSVVRTQRGEQYF.

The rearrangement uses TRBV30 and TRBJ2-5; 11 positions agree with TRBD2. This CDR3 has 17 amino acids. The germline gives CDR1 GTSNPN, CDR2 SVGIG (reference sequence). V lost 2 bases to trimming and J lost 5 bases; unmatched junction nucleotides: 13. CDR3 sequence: CAWSLLAPGLAAETQYF. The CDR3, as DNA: TGTGCCTGGAGTCTACTTGCTCCGGGACTAGCGGCGGAGACCCAGTACTTC. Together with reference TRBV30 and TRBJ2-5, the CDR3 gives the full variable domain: SQTIHQWPATLVQPVGSPLSLECTVEGTSNPNLYWYRQAAGRGLQLLFYSVGIGQISSEVPQNLSASRPQDRQFILSSKKLLLSDSGFYLCAWSLLAPGLAAETQYFGPGTRLLVL.

CDR3 sequence reads: CASSYSAAGLYNEQFF. CDR3 DNA: TGTGCCAGCAGTTACTCTGCGGCGGGGTTATACAATGAGCAGTTCTTC. The chain couples TRBV6-5 to TRBJ2-1; a weak D match, TRBD2 (6 bases). Germline V lookup: CDR1 MNHEY, CDR2 SVGAGI. V gave up 0 bases and J gave up 4 bases, with 13 bases separating them. The CDR3 runs 16 residues.

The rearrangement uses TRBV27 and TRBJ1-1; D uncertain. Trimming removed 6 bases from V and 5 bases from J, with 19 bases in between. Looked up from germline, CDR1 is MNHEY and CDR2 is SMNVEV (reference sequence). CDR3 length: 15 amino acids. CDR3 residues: CASSPRWGGGTEAFF. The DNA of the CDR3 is TGTGCCAGCAGCCCGCGTTGGGGAGGAGGGACTGAAGCTTTCTTT.

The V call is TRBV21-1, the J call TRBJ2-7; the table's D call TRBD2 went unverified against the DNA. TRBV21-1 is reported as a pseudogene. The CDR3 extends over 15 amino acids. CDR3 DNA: TGTGCCAGCAGGTTTGGGAGCGAAAATCGGAGTGGGCAGTACGTC. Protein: CASRFGSENRSGQYV.

The CDR3 spells CASSRIRGEQFF. Here the CDR3 DNA reads TGTGCCAGCAGTCGTATAAGGGGTGAGCAGTTCTTC. The chain links TRBV6-5 to TRBJ2-1, with D possibly TRBD1 on 5 matching bases. V lost 5 bases and J lost 9, with 11 bases in between. Germline V gene data show CDR1 as MNHEY and CDR2 as SVGAGI. This CDR3 has 12 amino acids.

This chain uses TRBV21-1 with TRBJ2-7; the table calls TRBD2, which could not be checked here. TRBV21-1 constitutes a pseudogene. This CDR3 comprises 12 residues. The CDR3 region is CASLIRSGEQYV. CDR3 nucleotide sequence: TGTGCCAGCCTTATAAGGAGCGGGGAGCAGTACGTC.

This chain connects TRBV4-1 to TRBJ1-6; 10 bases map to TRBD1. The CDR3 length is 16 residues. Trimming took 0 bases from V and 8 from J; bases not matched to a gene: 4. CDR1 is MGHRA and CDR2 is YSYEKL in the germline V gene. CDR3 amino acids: CASSQDHGTGDSPLHF. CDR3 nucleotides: TGCGCCAGCAGCCAAGATCATGGGACAGGGGATTCACCCCTCCACTTT.

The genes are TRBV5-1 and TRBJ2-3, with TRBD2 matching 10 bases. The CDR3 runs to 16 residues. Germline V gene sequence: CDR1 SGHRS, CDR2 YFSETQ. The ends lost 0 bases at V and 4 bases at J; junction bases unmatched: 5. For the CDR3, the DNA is TGCGCCAGCAGCTTGGAGCCAGCGGGAGGGTCAGATACGCAGTATTTT. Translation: CASSLEPAGGSDTQYF.

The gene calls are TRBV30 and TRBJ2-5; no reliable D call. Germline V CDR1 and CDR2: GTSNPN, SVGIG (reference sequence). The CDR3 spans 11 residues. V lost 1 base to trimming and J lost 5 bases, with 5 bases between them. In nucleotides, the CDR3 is TGTGCCTGGAGTGCCGGGGAGACCCAGTACTTC. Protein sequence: CAWSAGETQYF.

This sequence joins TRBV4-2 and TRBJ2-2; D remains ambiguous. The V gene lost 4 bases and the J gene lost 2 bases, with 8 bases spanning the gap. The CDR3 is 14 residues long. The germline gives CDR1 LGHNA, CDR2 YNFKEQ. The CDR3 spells CASSPTRNTGELFF. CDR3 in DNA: TGTGCCAGCAGCCCAACAAGAAACACCGGGGAGCTGTTTTTT.

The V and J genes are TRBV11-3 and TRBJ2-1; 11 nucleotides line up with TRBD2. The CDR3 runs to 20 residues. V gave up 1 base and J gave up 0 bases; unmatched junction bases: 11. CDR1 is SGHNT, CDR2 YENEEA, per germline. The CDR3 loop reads CASSLGSGLAVLSSYNEQFF. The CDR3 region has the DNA TGTGCCAGCAGCTTAGGATCGGGACTAGCGGTCCTTAGCTCCTACAATGAGCAGTTCTTC.

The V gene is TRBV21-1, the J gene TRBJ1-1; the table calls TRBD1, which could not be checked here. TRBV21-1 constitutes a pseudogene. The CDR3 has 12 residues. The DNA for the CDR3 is TGTGCCAGCAGCAAAGTGTCATCTGAAGCTTTCTTT. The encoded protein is CASSKVSSEAFF.

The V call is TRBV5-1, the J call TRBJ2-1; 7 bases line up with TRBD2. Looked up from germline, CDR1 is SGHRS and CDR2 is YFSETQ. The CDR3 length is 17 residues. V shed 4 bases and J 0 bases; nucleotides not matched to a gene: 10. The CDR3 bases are TGCGCCAGCAGCCCTGGACTAGGTATAAGCTCCTACAATGAGCAGTTCTTC. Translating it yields CASSPGLGISSYNEQFF.

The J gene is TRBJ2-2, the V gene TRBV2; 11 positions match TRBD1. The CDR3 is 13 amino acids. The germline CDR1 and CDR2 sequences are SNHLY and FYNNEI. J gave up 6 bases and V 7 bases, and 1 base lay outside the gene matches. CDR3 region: CASKGQGAGELFF. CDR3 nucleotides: TGTGCCAGCAAGGGACAGGGGGCCGGGGAGCTGTTTTTT. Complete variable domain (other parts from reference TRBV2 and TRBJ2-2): EPEVTQTPSHQVTQMGQEVILRCVPISNHLYFYWYRQILGQKVEFLVSFYNNEISEKSEIFDDQFSVERPDGSNFTLKIRSTKLEDSAMYFCASKGQGAGELFFGEGSRLTVL.

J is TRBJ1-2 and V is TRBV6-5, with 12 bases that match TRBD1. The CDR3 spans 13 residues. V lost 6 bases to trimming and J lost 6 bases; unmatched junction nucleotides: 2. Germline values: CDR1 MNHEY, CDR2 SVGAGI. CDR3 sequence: CASRGQGAHGYTF. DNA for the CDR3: TGTGCCAGCAGGGGACAGGGGGCGCATGGCTACACCTTC.